Reported below is one T cell receptor beta chain. Germline loops: CDR1 SNHLY, CDR2 FYNNEI. This CDR3 is 17 amino acids long. Losses at the gene ends were 4 bases for V and 0 bases for J; bases not matched to a gene: 8. This specimen belongs to a study of blood T cell repertoires in COVID-19. TCRdb's copy holds only in-frame clones and misses some; the assay was immunoSEQ multiplex PCR. The data hold 95,000 to 150,000 clones, with about three quarters observed a single time. This chain links TRBV2 with TRBJ1-2; 10 nucleotides line up with TRBD1. The TCR originated in a human donor with acute or convalescent COVID-19. The donor label of this sample is uncertain. Input material: peripheral blood. The CDR3 coding sequence is TGTGCCAGCAGTGGTCCGGACAGGGGGTTAGCTAACTATGGCTACACCTTC. Its translation: CASSGPDRGLANYGYTF.